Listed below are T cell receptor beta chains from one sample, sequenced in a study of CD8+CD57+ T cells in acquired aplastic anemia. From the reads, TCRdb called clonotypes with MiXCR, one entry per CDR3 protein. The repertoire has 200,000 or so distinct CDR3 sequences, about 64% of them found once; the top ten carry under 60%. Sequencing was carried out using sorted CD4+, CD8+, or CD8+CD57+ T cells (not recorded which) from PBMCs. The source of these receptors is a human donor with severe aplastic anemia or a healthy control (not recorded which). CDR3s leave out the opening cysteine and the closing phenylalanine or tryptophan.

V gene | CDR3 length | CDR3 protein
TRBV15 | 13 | ATSGQDGGTGELF
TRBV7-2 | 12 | ASSLGGGGSPQH
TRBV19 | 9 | ASSMAEKLF
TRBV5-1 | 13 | ASSPADRGGEKLF
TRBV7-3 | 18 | ASRIPNSGGLNTDQETQY
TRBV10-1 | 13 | ASSESEEPTDTQY
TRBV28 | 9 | ANRGGNGYT
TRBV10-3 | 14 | AISGLGSSGANVLT
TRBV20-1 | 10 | SASGTTLEQF
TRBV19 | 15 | ASSRPLDSGVQGEQY
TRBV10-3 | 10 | AIGAGGETQY
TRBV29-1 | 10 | SVLTGAYEQY
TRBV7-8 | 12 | ASSLAGLRYEQY
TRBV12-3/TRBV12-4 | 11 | ASSPVAGNTIY
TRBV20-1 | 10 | SAGGTPSTQY
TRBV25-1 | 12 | ASSEFVLGSPLH
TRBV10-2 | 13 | ASGPGGLAKNIQY
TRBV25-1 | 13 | ASSPGTNSNQPQH
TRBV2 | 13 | ASSPSAGANQPQH
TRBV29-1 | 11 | SVEGGPNYGYT
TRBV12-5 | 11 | ASGSRDRYEQY
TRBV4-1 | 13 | ASSLKQGARTEAF
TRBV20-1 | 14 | SARVVGSSGGYEQY
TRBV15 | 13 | ATSRDPTGFYEQY
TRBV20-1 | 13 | SARLDRSYFYEQY
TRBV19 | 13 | ASSPERDYNSPLH
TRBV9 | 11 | ASSLDREDGYT
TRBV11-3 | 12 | ASSAGPHEETQH
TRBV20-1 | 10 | SARRQTYEQY
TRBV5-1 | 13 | ASSQAGGDTGELF
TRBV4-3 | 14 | ASSHRLQGAAGELF
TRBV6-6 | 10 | TNSPAWDTQY
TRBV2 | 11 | ASSERRVVTQY
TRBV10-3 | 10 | AISGDSYEQY
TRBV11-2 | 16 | ASSSNFRGGIDNSPLH
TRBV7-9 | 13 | ASSPVPNSGNTIY
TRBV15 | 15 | ATSTDRASEANTEAF
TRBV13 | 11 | ASTIDWGTEAF
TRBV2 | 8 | ASSSPGYT
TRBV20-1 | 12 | SARGDRGGEKLF
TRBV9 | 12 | ASSVGQANTEAF